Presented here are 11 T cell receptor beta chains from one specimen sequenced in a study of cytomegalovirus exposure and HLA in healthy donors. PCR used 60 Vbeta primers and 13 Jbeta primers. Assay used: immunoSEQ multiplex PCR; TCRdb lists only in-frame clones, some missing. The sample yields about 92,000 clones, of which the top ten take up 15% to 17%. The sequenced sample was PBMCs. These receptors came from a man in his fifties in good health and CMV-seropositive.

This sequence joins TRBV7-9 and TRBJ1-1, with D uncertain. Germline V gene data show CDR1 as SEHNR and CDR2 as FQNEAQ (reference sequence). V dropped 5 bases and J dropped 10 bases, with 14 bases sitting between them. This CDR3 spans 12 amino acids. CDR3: CASSRSGSRAFF. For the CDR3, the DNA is TGTGCCAGCAGCCGCTCGGGGTCACGAGCTTTCTTT.

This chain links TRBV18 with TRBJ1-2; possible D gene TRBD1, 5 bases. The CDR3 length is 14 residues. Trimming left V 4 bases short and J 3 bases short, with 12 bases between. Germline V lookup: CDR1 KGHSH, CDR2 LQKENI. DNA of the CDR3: TGTGCCAGCTCACAAGGAGGGGTTTACTATGGCTACACCTTC. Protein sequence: CASSQGGVYYGYTF.

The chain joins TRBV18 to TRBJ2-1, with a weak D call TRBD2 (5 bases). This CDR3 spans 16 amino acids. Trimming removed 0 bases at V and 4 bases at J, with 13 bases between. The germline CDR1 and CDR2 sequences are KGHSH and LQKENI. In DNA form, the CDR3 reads TGTGCCAGCTCACCACCTTTAAGTGAGGGTTACAATGAGCAGTTCTTC. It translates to CASSPPLSEGYNEQFF.

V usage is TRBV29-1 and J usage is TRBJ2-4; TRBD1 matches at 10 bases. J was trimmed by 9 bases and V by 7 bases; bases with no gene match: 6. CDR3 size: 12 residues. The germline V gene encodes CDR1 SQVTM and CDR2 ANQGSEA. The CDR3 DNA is TGCAGCGCCCAGACAGGGGGCAGCATTCAGTACTTC. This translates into CSAQTGGSIQYF.

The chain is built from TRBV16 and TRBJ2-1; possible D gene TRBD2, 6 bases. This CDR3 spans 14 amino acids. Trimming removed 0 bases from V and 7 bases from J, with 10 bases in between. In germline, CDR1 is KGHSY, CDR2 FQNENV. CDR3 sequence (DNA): TGTGCCAGCAGCCAATCTTCTGGGGGGAATGAGCAGTTCTTC. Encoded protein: CASSQSSGGNEQFF.

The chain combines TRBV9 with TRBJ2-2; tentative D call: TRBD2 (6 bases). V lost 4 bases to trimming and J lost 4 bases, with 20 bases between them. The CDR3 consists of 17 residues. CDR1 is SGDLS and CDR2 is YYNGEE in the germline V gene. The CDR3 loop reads CASSSPYSGVGTGELFF. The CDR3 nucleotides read TGTGCCAGCAGCTCCCCCTATTCGGGAGTTGGCACCGGGGAGCTGTTTTTT.

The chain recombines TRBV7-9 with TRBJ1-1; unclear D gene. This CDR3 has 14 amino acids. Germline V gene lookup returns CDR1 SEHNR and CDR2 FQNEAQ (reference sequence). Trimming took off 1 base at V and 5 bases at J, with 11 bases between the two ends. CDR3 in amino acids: CASSLVYGDTEAFF. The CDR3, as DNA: TGTGCCAGCAGCTTAGTTTACGGGGATACTGAAGCTTTCTTT.

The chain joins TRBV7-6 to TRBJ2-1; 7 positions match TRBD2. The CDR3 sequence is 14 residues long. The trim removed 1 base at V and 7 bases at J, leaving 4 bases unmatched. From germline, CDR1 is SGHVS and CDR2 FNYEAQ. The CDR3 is CASSLGPAGNEQFF. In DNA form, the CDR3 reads TGTGCCAGCAGCTTAGGGCCAGCGGGAAATGAGCAGTTCTTC.

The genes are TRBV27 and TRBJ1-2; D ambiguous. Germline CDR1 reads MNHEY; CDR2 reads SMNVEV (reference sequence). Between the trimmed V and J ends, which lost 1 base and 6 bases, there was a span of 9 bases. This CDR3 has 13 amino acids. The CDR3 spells CASSLYPKDGYTF. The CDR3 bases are TGTGCCAGCAGTTTATACCCTAAAGATGGCTACACCTTC.

The CDR3 here is CASTGRGQAYGYTF. In DNA, the CDR3 is TGTGCCAGCACCGGTAGGGGACAGGCCTATGGCTACACCTTC. The rearrangement joins TRBV21-1 to TRBJ1-2; TRBD1, the D gene given by the table, was not confirmed from the DNA. TRBV21-1 is a pseudogene locus. This CDR3 has 14 residues.

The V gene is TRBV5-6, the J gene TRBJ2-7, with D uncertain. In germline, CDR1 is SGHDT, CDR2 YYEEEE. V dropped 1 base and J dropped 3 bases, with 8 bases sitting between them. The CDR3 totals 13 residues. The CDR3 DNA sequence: TGTGCCAGCAGCTTGACAGTCGGCTACGAGCAGTACTTC. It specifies CASSLTVGYEQYF. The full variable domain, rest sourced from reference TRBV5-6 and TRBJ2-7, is DAGVTQSPTHLIKTRGQQVTLRCSPKSGHDTVSWYQQALGQGPQFIFQYYEEEERQRGNFPDRFSGHQFPNYSSELNVNALLLGDSALYLCASSLTVGYEQYFGPGTRLTVT.